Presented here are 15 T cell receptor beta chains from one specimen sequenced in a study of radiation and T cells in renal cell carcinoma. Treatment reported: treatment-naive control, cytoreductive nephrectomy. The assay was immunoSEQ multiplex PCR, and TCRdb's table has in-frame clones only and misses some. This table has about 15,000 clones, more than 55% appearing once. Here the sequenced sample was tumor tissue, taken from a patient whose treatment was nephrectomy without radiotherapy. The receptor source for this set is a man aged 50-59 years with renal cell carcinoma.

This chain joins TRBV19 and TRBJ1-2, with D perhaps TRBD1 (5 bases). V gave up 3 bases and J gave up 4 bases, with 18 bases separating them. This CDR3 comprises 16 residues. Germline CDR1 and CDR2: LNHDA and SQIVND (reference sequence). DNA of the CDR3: TGTGCCAGTAGTATGGCTCCGACAGTTACGGGCTATGGCTACACCTTC. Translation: CASSMAPTVTGYGYTF.

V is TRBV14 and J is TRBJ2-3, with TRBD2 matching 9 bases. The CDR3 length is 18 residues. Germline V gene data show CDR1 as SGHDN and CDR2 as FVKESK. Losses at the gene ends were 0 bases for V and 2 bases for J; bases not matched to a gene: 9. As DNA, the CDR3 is TGTGCCAGCAGCCAAGATCCAGCGGGGGGTCCGGACACAGATACGCAGTATTTT. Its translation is CASSQDPAGGPDTDTQYF.

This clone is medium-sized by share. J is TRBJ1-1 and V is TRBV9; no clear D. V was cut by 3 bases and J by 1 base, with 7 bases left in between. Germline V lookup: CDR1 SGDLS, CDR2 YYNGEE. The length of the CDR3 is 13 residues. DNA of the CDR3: TGTGCCAGCAGCGGTGGAGAGAACACTGAAGCTTTCTTT. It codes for CASSGGENTEAFF.

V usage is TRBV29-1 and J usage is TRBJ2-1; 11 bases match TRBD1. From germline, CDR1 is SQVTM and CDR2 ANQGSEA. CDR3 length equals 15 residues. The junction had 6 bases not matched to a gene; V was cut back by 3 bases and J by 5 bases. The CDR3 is CSVDTDRGLHNEQFF. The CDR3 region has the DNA TGCAGCGTTGACACGGACAGGGGGCTACACAATGAGCAGTTCTTC.

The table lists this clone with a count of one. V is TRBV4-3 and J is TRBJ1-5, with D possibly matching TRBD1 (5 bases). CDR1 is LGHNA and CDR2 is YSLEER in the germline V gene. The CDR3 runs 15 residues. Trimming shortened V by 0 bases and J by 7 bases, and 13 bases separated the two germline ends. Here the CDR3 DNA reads TGCGCCAGCAGCCAAGATAGAGGGGTGGGCCAGCCCCAGCATTTT. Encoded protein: CASSQDRGVGQPQHF.

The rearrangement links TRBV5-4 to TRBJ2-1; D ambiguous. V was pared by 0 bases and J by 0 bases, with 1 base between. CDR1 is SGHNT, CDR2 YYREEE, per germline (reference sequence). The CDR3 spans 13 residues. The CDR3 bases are TGTGCCAGCAGCTTGGCCTCCTACAATGAGCAGTTCTTC. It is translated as CASSLASYNEQFF.

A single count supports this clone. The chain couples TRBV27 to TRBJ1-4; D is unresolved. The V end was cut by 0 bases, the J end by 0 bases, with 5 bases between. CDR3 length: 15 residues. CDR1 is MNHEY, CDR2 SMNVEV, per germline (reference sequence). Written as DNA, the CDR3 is TGTGCCAGCAGTTTATCGACGGCAACTAATGAAAAACTGTTTTTT. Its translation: CASSLSTATNEKLFF. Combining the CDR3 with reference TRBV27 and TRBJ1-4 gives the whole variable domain EAQVTQNPRYLITVTGKKLTVTCSQNMNHEYMSWYRQDPGLGLRQIYYSMNVEVTDKGDVPEGYKVSRKEKRNFPLILESPSPNQTSLYFCASSLSTATNEKLFFGSGTQLSVL.

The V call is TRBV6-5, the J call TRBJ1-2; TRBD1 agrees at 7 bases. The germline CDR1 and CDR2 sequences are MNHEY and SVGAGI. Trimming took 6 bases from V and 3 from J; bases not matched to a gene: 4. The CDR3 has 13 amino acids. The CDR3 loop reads CASSHRGDYGYTF. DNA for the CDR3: TGTGCCAGCAGCCACAGGGGAGACTATGGCTACACCTTC.

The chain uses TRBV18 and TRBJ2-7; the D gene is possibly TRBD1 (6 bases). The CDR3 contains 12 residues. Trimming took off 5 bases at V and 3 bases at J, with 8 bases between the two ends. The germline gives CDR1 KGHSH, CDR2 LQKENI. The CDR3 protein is CASSEGGYEQYF. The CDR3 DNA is TGTGCCAGCTCAGAAGGGGGCTACGAGCAGTACTTC.

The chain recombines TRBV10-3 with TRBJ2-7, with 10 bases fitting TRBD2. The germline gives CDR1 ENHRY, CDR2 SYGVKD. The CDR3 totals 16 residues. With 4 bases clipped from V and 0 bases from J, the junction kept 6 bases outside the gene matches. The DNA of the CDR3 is TGTGCCATCAGTGGTACTTCTAGCGGGAGCTCCTACGAGCAGTACTTC. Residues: CAISGTSSGSSYEQYF.

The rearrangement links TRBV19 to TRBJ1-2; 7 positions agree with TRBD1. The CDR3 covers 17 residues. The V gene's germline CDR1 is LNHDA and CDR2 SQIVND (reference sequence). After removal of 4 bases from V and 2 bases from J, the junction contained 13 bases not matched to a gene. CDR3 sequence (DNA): TGTGCCAGTAGTAAGCCGAAGACAGGGTCGACAAACTATGGCTACACCTTC. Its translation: CASSKPKTGSTNYGYTF.

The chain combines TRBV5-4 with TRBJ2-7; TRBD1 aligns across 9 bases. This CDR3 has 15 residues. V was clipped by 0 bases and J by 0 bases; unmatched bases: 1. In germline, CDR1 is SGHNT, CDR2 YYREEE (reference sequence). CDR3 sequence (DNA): TGTGCCAGCAGCTTGGGGACAGGGGTCTCCTACGAGCAGTACTTC. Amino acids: CASSLGTGVSYEQYF.

CDR3 amino acids: CASSGTSGGTDTQYF. CDR3 sequence (DNA): TGTGCCAGCAGCGGGACTAGCGGGGGCACAGATACGCAGTATTTT. The chain carries TRBV6-5 and TRBJ2-3; 13 nucleotides agree with TRBD2. Germline V CDR1 and CDR2: MNHEY, SVGAGI. This CDR3 contains 15 residues. With 6 bases clipped from V and 1 base from J, the junction kept 1 base outside the gene matches.

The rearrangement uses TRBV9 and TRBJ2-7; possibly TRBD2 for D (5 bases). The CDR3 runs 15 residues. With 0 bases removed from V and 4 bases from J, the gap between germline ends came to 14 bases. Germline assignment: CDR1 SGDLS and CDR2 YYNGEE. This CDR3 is CASSVEAGGLYEQYF. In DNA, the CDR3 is TGTGCCAGCAGCGTAGAGGCAGGCGGGCTTTACGAGCAGTACTTC.

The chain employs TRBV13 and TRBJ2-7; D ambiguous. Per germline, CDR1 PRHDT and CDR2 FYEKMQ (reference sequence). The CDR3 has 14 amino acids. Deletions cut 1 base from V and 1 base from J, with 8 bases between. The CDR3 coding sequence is TGTGCCAGCAGCTTAGTAACCTTTTCCTACGAGCAGTACTTC. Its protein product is CASSLVTFSYEQYF.